This T cell receptor (beta chain) was found in a study of neurological immune-mediated disorders. Using its own MiXCR run on the 5' RACE reads, TCRdb lists one record per CDR3 protein. In the table there are tens of thousands of distinct CDR3 sequences, less than 6% of which are singletons. V lost 4 bases, J lost 1 base, and 7 bases stayed unmatched. The CDR3 is 15 amino acids. CDR1 is SGHKS, CDR2 YYEKEE, per germline (reference sequence). This clonotype was seen ten or more times. Its target is unknown. Study-wide findings and caveats: Levels of TCR clonal expansion peaked in HTLV-1-associated myelopathy and reached their lowest in multiple sclerosis, under those of healthy controls.

The source is a woman aged 45 to 65 in good health. The V and J genes are TRBV5-5 and TRBJ2-5; 7 bases agree with TRBD1. What was sequenced was CD4+ T cells from blood. CDR3 amino acids: CASSQNTGVQETQYF. DNA of the CDR3: TGTGCCAGCAGCCAAAATACAGGGGTCCAAGAGACCCAGTACTTC.